Sequencing of this TCR beta chain was carried out in a study of shared clonotypes between healthy human individuals. Study outcomes and limitations: Unshared clonotypes carried lower generation probabilities than those common to all four donors. Blood was the sole source, and tissue repertoires probably differ.

Comments on this clone: The antigen remains undetermined. In the same sample, other DNA sequences code for this CDR3.

Clones were read by immunoSEQ multiplex PCR, and TCRdb kept only the in-frame ones, dropping some. The profile shows a few million clones, around 94% of them singletons. V shed 3 bases and J 4 bases; nucleotides not matched to a gene: 6. The CDR3 spans 16 residues. Germline V lookup: CDR1 MGHRA, CDR2 YSYEKL. The origin of this receptor is a man aged 18 to 30 in good health. The source material was naive CD4+ T cells sorted from blood. Subset indicated: CD45RA+ positively selected. The gene calls are TRBV4-1 and TRBJ2-1; 10 bases map to TRBD2. The CDR3 protein is CASSQDLAGVYNEQFF. The CDR3 DNA is TGCGCCAGCAGCCAGGATCTAGCGGGGGTGTACAATGAGCAGTTCTTC.